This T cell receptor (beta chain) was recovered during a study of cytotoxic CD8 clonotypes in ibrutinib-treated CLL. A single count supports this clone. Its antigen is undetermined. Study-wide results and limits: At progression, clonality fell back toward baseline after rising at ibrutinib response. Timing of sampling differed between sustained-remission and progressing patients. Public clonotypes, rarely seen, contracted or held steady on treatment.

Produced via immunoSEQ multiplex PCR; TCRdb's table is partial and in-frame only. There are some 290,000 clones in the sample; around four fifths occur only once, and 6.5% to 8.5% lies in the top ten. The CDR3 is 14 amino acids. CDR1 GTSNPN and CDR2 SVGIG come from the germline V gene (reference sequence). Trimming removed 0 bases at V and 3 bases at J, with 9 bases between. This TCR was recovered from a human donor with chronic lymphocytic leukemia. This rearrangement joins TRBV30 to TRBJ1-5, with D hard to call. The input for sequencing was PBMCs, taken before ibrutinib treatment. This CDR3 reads CAWSVGQVNQPQHF. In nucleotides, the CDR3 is TGTGCCTGGAGTGTAGGTCAGGTCAATCAGCCCCAGCATTTT.